This TCR beta chain was found in a study of low-dose radiotherapy and immunotherapy resistance in tumors. About the study: Intravenous ipilimumab 1 mg/kg every six weeks was given with nivolumab 240 mg every two weeks.

Sample time point: after trial treatment. Treatment in this sample: LDRT plus nivolumab, ipilimumab, low-dose cyclophosphamide and aspirin (RACIN trial). Each donor was administered nivolumab, ipilimumab, aspirin, low-dose cyclophosphamide and low-dose radiotherapy. This clonotype has ten or more counts. TCR amplification ran approximately 20 PCR cycles using constant-region and V-primer adapter primers. TCRdb ran MiXCR on the reads and lists one entry per CDR3 protein. The sample has about 52,000 distinct CDR3 sequences; approximately 33% are singletons. Germline-derived CDR1 and CDR2 are SGHTA and FQGNSA. The CDR3 consists of 15 residues. Trimming removed 2 bases from V and 8 bases from J; junction bases left unmatched: 4.

The receptor comes from a male donor with rectosigmoid adenocarcinoma. J is TRBJ1-6 and V is TRBV7-2, with 9 positions matching TRBD1. Sequencing was performed on PBMCs, taken after low-dose radiotherapy plus immunotherapy. The CDR3 DNA reads as TGTGCCAGCAGCTTAACGGGACAGGGTTATTCACCCCTCCACTTT. It specifies CASSLTGQGYSPLHF. The complete variable domain, with remaining parts taken from reference TRBV7-2 and TRBJ1-6, reads GAGVSQSPSNKVTEKGKDVELRCDPISGHTALYWYRQSLGQGLEFLIYFQGNSAPDKSGLPSDRFSAERTGGSVSTLTIQRTQQEDSAVYLCASSLTGQGYSPLHFGNGTRLTVT.